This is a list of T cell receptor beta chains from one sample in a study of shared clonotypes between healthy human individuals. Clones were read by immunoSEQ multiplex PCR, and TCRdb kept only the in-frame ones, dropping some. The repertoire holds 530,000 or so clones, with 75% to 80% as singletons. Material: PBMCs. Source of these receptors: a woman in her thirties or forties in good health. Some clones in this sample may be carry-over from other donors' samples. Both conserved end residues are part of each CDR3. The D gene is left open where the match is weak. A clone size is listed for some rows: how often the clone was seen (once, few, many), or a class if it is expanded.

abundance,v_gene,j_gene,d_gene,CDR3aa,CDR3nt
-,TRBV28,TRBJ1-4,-,CASSSTGIGEKLFF,TGTGCCAGCAGTTCCACTGGTATTGGGGAAAAACTGTTTTTT
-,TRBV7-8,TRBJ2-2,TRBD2,CASSPRPGGTTNTGELFF,TGTGCCAGCAGTCCTCGACCCGGCGGGACTACGAACACCGGGGAGCTGTTTTTT
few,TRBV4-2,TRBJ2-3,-,CASSPRVADTDTQYF,TGTGCCAGCAGCCCCCGGGTGGCGGACACAGATACGCAGTATTTT
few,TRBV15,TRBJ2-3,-,CATSRVGMDTQYF,TGTGCCACCAGCAGGGTCGGGATGGATACGCAGTATTTT
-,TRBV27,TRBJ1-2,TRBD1,CASSRNRGRGYTF,TGTGCCAGCAGCAGAAACAGGGGTCGGGGCTACACCTTC
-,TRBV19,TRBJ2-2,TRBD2,CASFRFGSGGGELFF,TGTGCCAGCTTTCGATTCGGGAGCGGGGGCGGGGAGCTGTTTTTT
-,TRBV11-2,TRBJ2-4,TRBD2,CASSLGGLAAAKNIQYF,TGTGCCAGCAGCTTGGGGGGACTAGCGGCCGCCAAAAACATTCAGTACTTC
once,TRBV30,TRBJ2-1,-,CAWSSEVTTLF,TGTGCCTGGAGTTCGGAGGTTACTACGCTCTTC
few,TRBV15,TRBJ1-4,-,CATSPRSGTAQEKLFF,TGTGCCACCAGCCCAAGAAGCGGGACGGCCCAGGAAAAACTGTTTTTT
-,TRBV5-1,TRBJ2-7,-,CASGTTVGSYEQYF,TGCGCCAGCGGTACGACAGTGGGGTCCTACGAGCAGTACTTC
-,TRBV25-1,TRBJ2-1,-,CASRGPPSGNEQFF,TGTGCCAGTAGGGGACCGCCCTCTGGCAATGAGCAGTTCTTC
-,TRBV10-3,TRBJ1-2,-,CAISGPPREGVTNYGYTF,TGTGCCATCAGTGGGCCCCCCCGGGAAGGGGTAACTAACTATGGCTACACCTTC
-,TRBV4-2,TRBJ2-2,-,CASSHQDGAGSGELFF,TGTGCCAGCAGCCACCAAGATGGGGCAGGGTCTGGGGAGCTGTTTTTT
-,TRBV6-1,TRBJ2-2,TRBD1,CASRRQGASGELFF,TGTGCCAGCAGGCGACAGGGGGCGTCCGGGGAGCTGTTTTTT
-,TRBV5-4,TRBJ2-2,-,CASSLSGSGELFF,TGTGCCAGCAGCTTGTCGGGGTCCGGGGAGCTGTTTTTT
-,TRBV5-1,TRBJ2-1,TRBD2,CASSLQLAGHNEQFF,TGCGCCAGCAGCTTGCAACTAGCGGGGCACAATGAGCAGTTCTTC
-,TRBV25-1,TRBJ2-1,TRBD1,CASSVTGVVSYEQFF,TGTGCCAGCAGTGTCACAGGGGTAGTTAGCTATGAGCAGTTCTTC
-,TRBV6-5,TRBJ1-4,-,CASSLGTPIEKLFF,TGTGCCAGCAGTCTCGGGACCCCCATAGAAAAACTGTTTTTT
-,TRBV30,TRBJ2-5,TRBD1,CAWRAGQAFYQETQYF,TGTGCCTGGAGGGCGGGACAGGCCTTTTACCAAGAGACCCAGTACTTC
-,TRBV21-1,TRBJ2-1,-,CANPGGRDSAKDEQFF,TGTGCCAATCCGGGGGGGCGGGACTCAGCCAAGGATGAGCAGTTCTTC
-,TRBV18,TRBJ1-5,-,CASSPNAVMYQPQHF,TGTGCCAGCTCACCCAATGCCGTGATGTATCAGCCCCAGCATTTT
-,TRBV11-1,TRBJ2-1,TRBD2,CASSLGLAYNEQFF,TGTGCCAGCAGCTTGGGACTAGCCTACAATGAGCAGTTCTTC
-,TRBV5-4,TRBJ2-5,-,CASSPSDQETQYF,TGTGCCAGCAGCCCATCGGACCAAGAGACCCAGTACTTC
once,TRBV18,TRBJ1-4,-,CASSPNSQGEKLFF,TGTGCCAGCTCACCAAACTCACAGGGTGAAAAACTGTTTTTT
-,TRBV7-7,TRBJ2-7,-,CASSLDPSSYEQYF,TGTGCTAGCAGCTTAGACCCAAGCTCCTACGAGCAGTACTTC
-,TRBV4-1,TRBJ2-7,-,CASSQGQGGHYEQYF,TGCGCCAGCAGCCAAGGGCAGGGAGGCCACTACGAGCAGTACTTC
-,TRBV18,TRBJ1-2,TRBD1,CASSVGQENYGYTF,TGTGCCAGCTCAGTGGGACAGGAGAACTATGGCTACACCTTC
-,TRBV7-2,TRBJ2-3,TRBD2,CASSFQTSGSSTDTQYF,TGTGCCAGCAGCTTCCAGACTAGCGGGAGTAGCACAGATACGCAGTATTTT
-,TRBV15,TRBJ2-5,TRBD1,CATRPRTGVGETQYF,TGTGCCACGAGACCTCGGACAGGGGTGGGAGAGACCCAGTACTTC
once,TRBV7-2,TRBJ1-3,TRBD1,CASSLTGTAGNTIYF,TGTGCCAGCAGCTTAACCGGGACAGCTGGAAACACCATATATTTT
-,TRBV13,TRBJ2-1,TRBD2,CASSTQTSGEDNEQFF,TGTGCCAGCAGCACTCAGACTAGCGGGGAGGACAATGAGCAGTTCTTC
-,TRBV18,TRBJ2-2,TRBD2,CASSPPELAGAGTGELFF,TGTGCCAGCTCACCTCCGGAACTAGCGGGAGCGGGGACCGGGGAGCTGTTTTTT
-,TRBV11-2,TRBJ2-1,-,CASSLVGTEQFF,TGTGCCAGCAGCTTGGTAGGGACTGAGCAGTTCTTC
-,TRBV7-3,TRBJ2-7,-,CASRFPTAVSYEQYF,TGTGCCAGCAGGTTCCCCACGGCGGTTTCCTACGAGCAGTACTTC
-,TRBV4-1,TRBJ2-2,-,CASIPALGNGELFF,TGCGCCAGCATCCCCGCTTTGGGTAACGGGGAGCTGTTTTTT
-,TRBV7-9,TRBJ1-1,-,CASSPSRLTNTEAFF,TGTGCCAGCAGCCCTAGTCGGCTTACGAACACTGAAGCTTTCTTT
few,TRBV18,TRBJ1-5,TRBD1,CASSPQGDSNQPQHF,TGTGCCAGCTCACCCCAGGGGGATAGCAATCAGCCCCAGCATTTT
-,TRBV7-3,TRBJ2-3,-,CASSFGGGTDTQYF,TGTGCCAGCAGCTTCGGTGGGGGAACAGATACGCAGTATTTT
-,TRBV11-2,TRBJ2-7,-,CASSYQRYEQYF,TGTGCCAGCAGCTATCAGAGGTACGAGCAGTACTTC
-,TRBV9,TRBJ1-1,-,CASSVVTSGTEAFF,TGTGCCAGCAGCGTAGTCACCTCGGGAACTGAAGCTTTCTTT
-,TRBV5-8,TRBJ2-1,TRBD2,CASSIGTSGNNEQFF,TGTGCCAGCAGCATCGGGACTAGCGGAAACAATGAGCAGTTCTTC
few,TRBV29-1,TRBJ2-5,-,CSVARSLFEETQYF,TGCAGCGTCGCTAGGAGTCTATTCGAGGAGACCCAGTACTTC
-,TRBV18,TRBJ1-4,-,CASSPFAGVSTNEKLFF,TGTGCCAGCTCACCCTTCGCAGGGGTTTCAACTAATGAAAAACTGTTTTTT
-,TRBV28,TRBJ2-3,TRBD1,CASNTPPGGRDTQYF,TGTGCCAGCAACACGCCTCCAGGGGGTCGAGATACGCAGTATTTT
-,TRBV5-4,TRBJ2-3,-,CASSSGTPRGTQYF,TGTGCCAGCAGCTCCGGGACTCCGCGGGGTACGCAGTATTTT
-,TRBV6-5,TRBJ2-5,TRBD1,CASSLRDSQETQYF,TGTGCCAGCAGCTTACGGGACAGTCAAGAGACCCAGTACTTC
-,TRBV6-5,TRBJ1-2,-,CASSPGKPYGYTF,TGTGCCAGCAGTCCCGGGAAGCCTTATGGCTACACCTTC
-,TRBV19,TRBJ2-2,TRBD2,CATRGLAGTGELFF,TGTGCCACCCGGGGACTAGCGGGCACCGGGGAGCTGTTTTTT